The rows below give T cell receptor beta chains drawn from one sample of a study of OX40 agonist ivuxolimab in advanced cancers. Here immunoSEQ multiplex PCR was the method, and the copy in TCRdb shows in-frame clones only, minus some. The sample holds 15,000 to 20,000 clones; roughly 80% are singletons and the top ten take roughly 25%. Sequencing was performed on CD4+ or CD8+ T cells sorted from blood, taken in a trial of the OX40 agonist ivuxolimab. These TCRs come from an adult with an advanced solid tumor such as melanoma, head and neck, liver or kidney cancer. Each CDR3 is given with its conserved first and last residue. The D gene is left open where the match is weak. Some rows mark clone size as missing; the rest say once, few, many or name a class of expanded clone.

>TRBV27|NA|TRBJ1-2|TRBD1|16
TGTGCCAGCAGTCCCCGGACAGGGGGCCTTGGTTATGGCTACACCTTC
CASSPRTGGLGYGYTF
>TRBV4-1|NA|TRBJ2-4|TRBD1|18
TGCGCCAGCAGCCACCCGGGACAGCAACAACTAGCCAAAAACATTCAGTACTTC
CASSHPGQQQLAKNIQYF
>TRBV7-2|NA|TRBJ1-6|NA|15
TGTGCCAGCAGCGGAGAGGGCCCACCCGTTTCACCCCTCCACTTT
CASSGEGPPVSPLHF
>TRBV6-6|NA|TRBJ2-2|NA|11
TGTGCCAGCTGTAACACCGGGGAGCTGTTTTTT
CASCNTGELFF
>TRBV2|NA|TRBJ2-7|NA|13
TGTGCCAGAGGGGGTACTAGCCCTTACGAGCAGTACTTC
CARGGTSPYEQYF
>TRBV27|NA|TRBJ1-4|NA|13
TGTGCCAGCAGTTTACGCAAGGGGGAAAAACTGTTTTTT
CASSLRKGEKLFF
>TRBV19|once|TRBJ1-1|NA|11
TGTGCCAGTAGTATCTGGGGCGAAGCTTTCTTT
CASSIWGEAFF
>TRBV2|NA|TRBJ2-5|TRBD2|18
TGTGCCAGCATAGGGAGCGGGGGTGCCGCTATACTAAAAGAGACCCAGTACTTC
CASIGSGGAAILKETQYF
>TRBV2|NA|TRBJ2-7|NA|12
TGTGCCAGCAGTGGAAGGAGGTACGAGCAGTACTTC
CASSGRRYEQYF
>TRBV7-2|NA|TRBJ1-1|NA|18
TGTGCCAGCAGCCCAACGAACTACCCTGGGGTTCAGACCGATGAAGCTTTCTTT
CASSPTNYPGVQTDEAFF
>TRBV30|NA|TRBJ1-1|NA|12
TGTGCCTGGAGTCCTGAACCCGGGGGAGCTTTCTTT
CAWSPEPGGAFF
>TRBV5-1|few|TRBJ2-1|NA|17
TGCGCCAGCAGCTTGGGGGGCGGGACGGGGAGAGGCAATGAGCAGTTCTTC
CASSLGGGTGRGNEQFF
>TRBV29-1|few|TRBJ1-1|NA|13
TGCAGCGTTGAGGCTGGACAACTCACTGAAGCTTTCTTT
CSVEAGQLTEAFF
>TRBV28|NA|TRBJ1-2|TRBD1|14
TGTGCCAGCAGTACAGGGGGAGGATACTATGGCTACACCTTC
CASSTGGGYYGYTF
>TRBV7-9|NA|TRBJ1-2|NA|15
TGTGCCAGCAGCTTAGAGCTTACCGGGATCTATGGCTACACCTTC
CASSLELTGIYGYTF
>TRBV10-3|NA|TRBJ2-7|NA|14
TGTGCCATCAGTGGGGACCAACAACCGGGCGAGCAGTACTTC
CAISGDQQPGEQYF
>TRBV13|NA|TRBJ2-3|NA|12
TGTGCCAGCAGCGTAGAGACAGATACGCAGTATTTT
CASSVETDTQYF
>TRBV11-3|NA|TRBJ2-1|NA|17
TGTGCCAGCAGCTCACCCGAAGCGGAAATCAACCGGAATGAGCAGTTCTTC
CASSSPEAEINRNEQFF
>TRBV7-6|once|TRBJ1-1|NA|15
TGTGCCAGCAGCTTAGGGGTGGACTCGAACACTGAAGCTTTCTTT
CASSLGVDSNTEAFF
>TRBV12-5|few|TRBJ1-1|NA|13
TGTGCTAGTGGTTTGGAGGGACACACTGAAGCTTTCTTT
CASGLEGHTEAFF
>TRBV28|NA|TRBJ2-3|NA|12
TGTGCCGCCCGAGAGACAGGACTTACGCAGTATTTT
CAARETGLTQYF
>TRBV6-5|once|TRBJ1-1|NA|14
TGTGCCAGCAGTCAAGGACAGAAGAACACTGAAGCTTTCTTT
CASSQGQKNTEAFF
>TRBV7-3|once|TRBJ2-2|NA|13
TGTGCCAGCAGCTTCCTGAGAACCGGGGAGCTGTTTTTT
CASSFLRTGELFF
>TRBV9|medium-sized|TRBJ1-6|NA|16
TGTGCCAGCAGCGAACCCGAGGGGGTGGATAATTCACCCCTCCACTTT
CASSEPEGVDNSPLHF
>TRBV19|NA|TRBJ2-7|TRBD2|11
TGTGCCACCTCGGGAGGGCCCGAGCAGTACTTC
CATSGGPEQYF
>TRBV4-1|NA|TRBJ2-7|NA|13
TGCGCCAGCAGACCGTTCGACACCTACGAGCAGTACTTC
CASRPFDTYEQYF
>TRBV19|NA|TRBJ1-5|NA|14
TGTGCCAGTAGTATGGCGACTGGAAATCAGCCCCAGCATTTT
CASSMATGNQPQHF
>TRBV6-4|NA|TRBJ2-1|NA|16
TGTGCCAGCAACCGACTGGAGCCCAAATTTTACAATGAGCAGTTCTTC
CASNRLEPKFYNEQFF
>TRBV6-5|NA|TRBJ2-2|NA|13
TGTGCCAGCAGTTACTCGGGGACCGGGGAGCTGTTTTTT
CASSYSGTGELFF
>TRBV9|NA|TRBJ2-3|TRBD2|16
TGTGCCAGCAGCGTAGTAGCGGGGGACACCACAGATACGCAGTATTTT
CASSVVAGDTTDTQYF
>TRBV27|NA|TRBJ2-1|NA|12
TGCGCCAGCAAAAGGGGGGGTCTCGAGCAGTTCTTC
CASKRGGLEQFF
>TRBV5-6|NA|TRBJ2-7|NA|13
TGTGCCAGCAGCTTGGCAGCTCTTTCCGGGCAGTACTTC
CASSLAALSGQYF
>TRBV7-2|NA|TRBJ2-1|NA|15
TGTGCCAGCAGCTTATTGACTAGCTCCTACAATGAGCAGTTCTTC
CASSLLTSSYNEQFF